Each of the 22 T cell receptor beta chains below was sequenced from the same sample in a study of cytomegalovirus exposure and HLA in healthy donors. The PCR had 60 Vbeta and 13 Jbeta primers. Generated by immunoSEQ multiplex PCR, the TCRdb table keeps only in-frame clones and is missing some. The sample table includes around 35,000 clones. Specimen: PBMCs. The receptors were sampled from a woman aged 40 to 50 in good health and CMV-seropositive.

The chain joins TRBV28 to TRBJ1-2; the match to TRBD1 covers 9 bases. Per germline, CDR1 MDHEN and CDR2 SYDVKM. There are 15 residues in the CDR3. The junction had 3 bases not matched to a gene; V was cut back by 4 bases and J by 0 bases. CDR3 nucleotides: TGTGCCAGCAGTTCGAACAGGGGGCCTAACTATGGCTACACCTTC. Translated: CASSSNRGPNYGYTF.

The J gene is TRBJ1-1, the V gene TRBV5-1; D is perhaps TRBD1 (6 bases). CDR1 is SGHRS and CDR2 is YFSETQ in the germline V gene. The CDR3 has 16 amino acids. Trimming pared 0 bases from V and 0 bases from J, leaving 12 bases between. CDR3: CASSLAGGTMNTEAFF. CDR3 nucleotides: TGCGCCAGCAGCTTGGCGGGGGGGACAATGAACACTGAAGCTTTCTTT.

This chain uses TRBV7-2 with TRBJ1-2; D not certain. Trimming shortened V by 6 bases and J by 2 bases, and 10 bases separated the two germline ends. CDR3 length equals 13 residues. CDR1 and CDR2 (germline): SGHTA, FQGNSA. The CDR3 here is CASSSYGNYGYTF. In DNA form, the CDR3 reads TGTGCCAGCAGTTCATACGGGAACTATGGCTACACCTTC.

CDR3 protein: CASSYGTSGGELFF. CDR3 in DNA: TGTGCCAGCAGTTACGGTACCTCGGGCGGGGAGCTGTTTTTT. This chain connects TRBV6-5 to TRBJ2-2; D remains ambiguous. The CDR3 sequence is 14 residues long. V lost 2 bases and J 7 bases, leaving 11 bases between the germline ends. Germline CDR1 MNHEY, CDR2 SVGAGI.

The rearrangement joins TRBV27 to TRBJ1-2; no reliable D call. From germline, CDR1 is MNHEY and CDR2 SMNVEV (reference sequence). With 5 bases removed from V and 2 bases from J, the gap between germline ends came to 12 bases. CDR3 length: 14 residues. The CDR3 coding sequence is TGTGCCAGCAGTCCCCGGGGATCAAACTATGGCTACACCTTC. Translated, it gives CASSPRGSNYGYTF.

The chain recombines TRBV28 with TRBJ1-4; D gene ambiguous. CDR1 and CDR2 (germline): MDHEN, SYDVKM. The V end was cut by 6 bases, the J end by 7 bases, with 18 bases between. This CDR3 is 15 amino acids long. CDR3 sequence: CASRDGSGFGEKLFF. CDR3 coding DNA: TGTGCCAGCAGGGATGGCTCGGGGTTCGGTGAAAAACTGTTTTTT.

V and J are TRBV9 and TRBJ2-3, with a possible D match to TRBD2 (6 bases). V dropped 0 bases and J dropped 4 bases, with 9 bases sitting between them. The CDR3 runs 14 residues. Germline CDR1 reads SGDLS; CDR2 reads YYNGEE. The CDR3 DNA follows: TGTGCCAGCAGCGTAGAATGGGGGGCAGATACGCAGTATTTT. Translation: CASSVEWGADTQYF.

DNA for the CDR3: TGTGCCAGCAGCTTTGGGACAGGGGGGAGGAAGACTGAAGCTTTCTTT. It specifies CASSFGTGGRKTEAFF. The rearrangement links TRBV7-8 to TRBJ1-1, with TRBD1 identical over 11 bases. The CDR3 is 16 residues long. J was trimmed by 5 bases and V by 3 bases; bases with no gene match: 8. Germline V gene sequence: CDR1 SGHVS, CDR2 FQNEAQ.

The chain combines TRBV6-5 with TRBJ2-7; D is possibly TRBD1 (6 bases). In germline, CDR1 is MNHEY, CDR2 SVGAGI. The CDR3 consists of 15 residues. The ends were cut back, 0 bases at V and 2 bases at J, with 11 bases in the middle. The CDR3 reads CASSYSLDSAYEQYF. CDR3 coding DNA: TGTGCCAGCAGTTACTCCCTGGACAGTGCCTACGAGCAGTACTTC.

CDR3 loop: CASSLLTGGTQYF. CDR3 DNA: TGTGCCAGCAGCTTACTGACAGGGGGGACCCAGTACTTC. The chain is built from TRBV7-3 and TRBJ2-5, with TRBD1 matching 9 bases. The CDR3 spans 13 residues. Germline-derived CDR1 and CDR2 are SGHTA and FQGTGA. Germline trimming cut 2 bases from V and 7 bases from J; bases unmatched to any gene: 2.

The chain carries TRBV5-4 and TRBJ1-1; 12 bases align to TRBD1. Germline V gene sequence: CDR1 SGHNT, CDR2 YYREEE (reference sequence). CDR3 length equals 16 residues. The V segment lost 4 bases and the J segment 3 bases; nucleotides outside the gene matches: 7. As DNA, the CDR3 is TGTGCCAGCAGCCCGATGGGACAGGGGGCGCACACTGAAGCTTTCTTT. Translation: CASSPMGQGAHTEAFF.

The chain is built from TRBV6-1 and TRBJ1-1, with D possibly TRBD1 on 6 matching bases. There are 14 residues in the CDR3. The germline V and J ends were trimmed by 6 bases and 7 bases, with 18 bases remaining between them. Germline CDR1 reads MNHNS; CDR2 reads SASEGT. DNA of the CDR3: TGTGCCAGCAGGCCATTACAGGGCCGGAGTGAAGCTTTCTTT. Translated: CASRPLQGRSEAFF.

This chain links TRBV11-2 with TRBJ2-1; D uncertain. Looked up from germline, CDR1 is SGHAT and CDR2 is FQNNGV. The CDR3 spans 13 residues. V was trimmed by 1 base and J by 9 bases, leaving 10 bases between them. The CDR3 sequence is CASSLGQVGEQFF. CDR3 bases: TGTGCCAGCAGCTTAGGTCAGGTAGGTGAGCAGTTCTTC.

The chain is built from TRBV5-1 and TRBJ2-5; tentatively, D is TRBD1 (7 bases). The CDR3 is made up of 15 amino acids. Germline CDR1 reads SGHRS; CDR2 reads YFSETQ. Trimming pared 0 bases from V and 3 bases from J, leaving 12 bases between. CDR3 in amino acids: CASSLDGRGEETQYF. In nucleotides, the CDR3 is TGCGCCAGCAGCTTGGACGGCAGGGGGGAAGAGACCCAGTACTTC.

The gene calls are TRBV7-9 and TRBJ2-1; 8 bases match TRBD2. Germline V gene sequence: CDR1 SEHNR, CDR2 FQNEAQ (reference sequence). This CDR3 has 16 amino acids. Trimming removed 7 bases from V and 4 bases from J; junction bases left unmatched: 12. The CDR3 loop is CASIPRGGRTYNEQFF. Written as DNA, the CDR3 is TGTGCCAGCATCCCACGGGGCGGGAGGACGTACAATGAGCAGTTCTTC.

The gene calls are TRBV10-3 and TRBJ2-5; 7 bases fit TRBD1. This CDR3 contains 15 residues. Germline V gene lookup returns CDR1 ENHRY and CDR2 SYGVKD. J was trimmed by 4 bases and V by 5 bases; bases with no gene match: 10. CDR3 sequence reads: CAISLQGMGPETQYF. CDR3 coding DNA: TGTGCCATCAGTTTACAGGGGATGGGACCAGAGACCCAGTACTTC.

The gene calls are TRBV28 and TRBJ2-1, with a possible D match to TRBD2 (7 bases). The CDR3 has 12 amino acids. V was cut by 5 bases and J by 16 bases, with 18 bases left in between. Germline V gene data show CDR1 as MDHEN and CDR2 as SYDVKM. The CDR3 nucleotides read TGTGCCAGCAGTGCTCCTCTCGGGGGGCGATTCTTC. Encoded protein: CASSAPLGGRFF.

This chain connects TRBV19 to TRBJ1-1, with 8 bases matching TRBD1. Germline CDR1 reads LNHDA; CDR2 reads SQIVND (reference sequence). The V and J ends lost 4 bases and 5 bases, in that order; junction bases with no gene match: 9. The CDR3 has 15 amino acids. CDR3: CASSKGDRLLTEAFF. Written as DNA, the CDR3 is TGTGCCAGTAGTAAAGGGGACAGGTTGCTAACTGAAGCTTTCTTT.

The chain employs TRBV4-3 and TRBJ2-7, with TRBD1 matching over 7 bases. The germline gives CDR1 LGHNA, CDR2 YSLEER. J lost 12 bases, V lost 0 bases, and 17 bases had no gene match. This CDR3 is 16 amino acids long. CDR3 residues: CASSQDLGQMAAGWYF. The DNA for the CDR3 is TGCGCCAGCAGCCAAGATTTGGGACAGATGGCCGCTGGATGGTACTTC.

CDR3 bases: TGTGCCAGCAGGCCAGCGGGCGGGGTGAATGAGCAGTTCTTC. This translates into CASRPAGGVNEQFF. The V gene is TRBV27, the J gene TRBJ2-1; maybe TRBD2 (6 bases). The germline gives CDR1 MNHEY, CDR2 SMNVEV (reference sequence). The V gene lost 6 bases and the J gene lost 7 bases, with 16 bases spanning the gap. The CDR3 loop spans 14 amino acids.

The chain links TRBV6-1 to TRBJ2-7; 12 positions match TRBD2. In germline, CDR1 is MNHNS, CDR2 SASEGT. J was trimmed by 1 base and V by 6 bases; bases with no gene match: 4. The CDR3 is 15 amino acids. CDR3 sequence (DNA): TGTGCCAGCAGAACGGGACTAGCGGGTTCCTACGAGCAGTACTTC. Translating it yields CASRTGLAGSYEQYF.

The chain has TRBV28 and TRBJ1-4, with a tentative D call TRBD1 (6 bases). V lost 3 bases and J lost 7, with 21 bases in between. The CDR3 spans 17 residues. Germline CDR1 reads MDHEN; CDR2 reads SYDVKM. This CDR3 reads CASSFGTRIATGEKLFF. CDR3 DNA sequence: TGTGCCAGCAGTTTTGGAACCAGAATTGCGACAGGTGAAAAACTGTTTTTT.